These 21 T cell receptor beta chains were all obtained from the same sample, sequenced in a study of metastatic and nonmetastatic thyroid tumors. All patients reached thyroid surgery having received no treatment beforehand. TCRdb re-called the PCR reads through MiXCR. This sample has 40,000 or so clones, with 20% to 30% found just once. The specimen was blood. The receptor set was obtained from a female donor with papillary thyroid cancer or a benign thyroid nodule (not recorded which). Some clones in this sample may be carry-over from other donors' samples.

Only a few counts were recorded for this clone. V is TRBV6-1 and J is TRBJ2-3, with TRBD2 identical over 7 bases. This CDR3 comprises 12 residues. J gave up 7 bases and V 6 bases, and 4 bases lay outside the gene matches. Per germline, CDR1 MNHNS and CDR2 SASEGT. CDR3 DNA: TGTGCCAGCAGCCCGACTAGCTATACGCAGTATTTT. It yields the protein CASSPTSYTQYF.

The chain joins TRBV20-1 to TRBJ1-4, with 8 bases matching TRBD1. V lost 5 bases to trimming and J lost 2 bases; unmatched junction nucleotides: 10. Germline V gene lookup returns CDR1 DFQATT and CDR2 SNEGSKA (reference sequence). The CDR3 extends over 16 amino acids. CDR3 DNA sequence: TGCAGTGCTCCCCGGACAGGGCCTACGACTAATGAAAAACTGTTTTTT. Protein sequence: CSAPRTGPTTNEKLFF.

V and J are TRBV20-1 and TRBJ2-2; tentative D call: TRBD2 (5 bases). The CDR3 covers 15 residues. From germline, CDR1 is DFQATT and CDR2 SNEGSKA (reference sequence). The V end lost 1 base, the J end lost 5 bases, and 14 bases lay between the germline ends. CDR3 bases: TGCAGTGCTAGAGGTATAGAGGGAGAAACCGGGGAGCTGTTTTTT. Translated: CSARGIEGETGELFF.

This clone was recorded many times. This rearrangement joins TRBV20-1 to TRBJ1-5, with 7 bases lining up with TRBD1. This CDR3 comprises 14 residues. The V gene end was trimmed by 2 bases and the J gene end by 4 bases; junction bases not matched to a gene: 5. Looked up from germline, CDR1 is DFQATT and CDR2 is SNEGSKA (reference sequence). The CDR3 sequence is CSARIGTANQPQHF. Here the CDR3 DNA reads TGCAGTGCTAGAATCGGGACAGCTAATCAGCCCCAGCATTTT.

The chain joins TRBV20-1 to TRBJ1-1; D not certain. This CDR3 is built from 13 residues. The V gene's germline CDR1 is DFQATT and CDR2 SNEGSKA (reference sequence). Trimming pared 3 bases from V and 8 bases from J, leaving 16 bases between. The CDR3 here is CSASKRGFLEAFF. CDR3 DNA: TGCAGTGCTAGTAAGCGGGGATTCCTCGAAGCTTTCTTT.

This clone was seen at least ten times. The gene calls are TRBV7-3 and TRBJ2-1, with 7 bases that match TRBD1. Trimming took 0 bases from V and 0 from J; bases not matched to a gene: 11. Germline CDR1 and CDR2: SGHTA and FQGTGA. This CDR3 has 19 amino acids. The CDR3 sequence: CASSLTGQTGPSSYNEQFF. The CDR3 DNA is TGTGCCAGCAGCTTAACCGGGCAGACAGGGCCTAGCTCCTACAATGAGCAGTTCTTC. The full variable domain, completed using reference TRBV7-3 and TRBJ2-1, is GAGVSQTPSNKVTEKGKYVELRCDPISGHTALYWYRQSLGQGPEFLIYFQGTGAADDSGLPNDRFFAVRPEGSVSTLKIQRTERGDSAVYLCASSLTGQTGPSSYNEQFFGPGTRLTVL.

The chain has TRBV4-1 and TRBJ2-1; 9 bases are a match to TRBD1. V lost 0 bases to trimming and J lost 8 bases; unmatched junction nucleotides: 8. CDR3 size: 16 residues. Germline CDR1 is MGHRA and CDR2 is YSYEKL. The CDR3 DNA is TGCGCCAGCAGCCAAGAGGGAACAGGGGGCTGGGATGAGCAGTTCTTC. It codes for CASSQEGTGGWDEQFF.

The rearrangement links TRBV3-1 to TRBJ1-4; maybe TRBD1 (5 bases). This CDR3 region has 15 residues. Germline values: CDR1 LGHDT, CDR2 YNNKEL (reference sequence). V dropped 4 bases and J dropped 5 bases, with 14 bases sitting between them. The chain's CDR3 is CASSLAWGANEKLFF. In DNA form, the CDR3 reads TGTGCCAGCAGCCTAGCATGGGGCGCGAATGAAAAACTGTTTTTT.

This clone was seen repeatedly, ten times or more. This CDR3 is also generated by other DNA sequences in the sample. As DNA, the CDR3 is TGTGCCAGCAGCCGAGGACAGGGGGAGCTGTTTTTT. This sequence encodes CASSRGQGELFF. The J gene is TRBJ2-2, the V gene TRBV3-1; tentatively, D is TRBD1 (6 bases). Germline assignment: CDR1 LGHDT and CDR2 YNNKEL (reference sequence). The CDR3 is made up of 12 amino acids. Trimming left V 4 bases short and J 8 bases short, with 8 bases between.

This clone was seen many times. J is TRBJ1-5 and V is TRBV3-1; D possibly corresponds to TRBD1 (5 bases). V shed 1 base and J shed 1 base, with 14 bases lying between them. The CDR3 is 17 amino acids. Per germline, CDR1 LGHDT and CDR2 YNNKEL (reference sequence). This CDR3 reads CASSQGGLLGSNQPQHF. The CDR3 bases are TGTGCCAGCAGCCAAGGGGGACTCCTGGGGAGCAATCAGCCCCAGCATTTT.

For this clone: One junction end does not reproduce the germline sequence, and a read error may be involved. This chain joins TRBV6-1 and TRBJ1-4; TRBD1 matches at 7 bases. Per germline, CDR1 MNHNS and CDR2 SASEGT. This CDR3 is built from 13 residues. The CDR3 region has the DNA TGTGCCAGCAGCGCCCAGGGGGGGGAAAAACTGCTTTTT. This sequence encodes CASSAQGGEKLLF.

This chain connects TRBV20-1 to TRBJ2-3; D remains ambiguous. Germline loops: CDR1 DFQATT, CDR2 SNEGSKA (reference sequence). The CDR3 consists of 12 residues. The CDR3 region has the DNA TGCACTCCCAGCGCTGACACAGATACGCAGTATTTT. Amino acids: CTPSADTDTQYF.

On this clone itself: An end of the junction does not agree with germline; a read error may underlie this. The chain carries TRBV5-6 and TRBJ1-2, with 7 bases that match TRBD1. The CDR3 has 14 amino acids. Germline V gene lookup returns CDR1 SGHDT and CDR2 YYEEEE. The CDR3 loop reads CANSSGTDNYGYTF. CDR3 nucleotides: TGTGCCAACAGCTCCGGGACAGATAACTACGGCTACACCTTC.

The table lists this clone with many counts. The CDR3 region has the DNA TGTGCCAGCAGCAAGGGACAGGGGAACACCGGGGAGCTGTTTTTT. As protein: CASSKGQGNTGELFF. The chain combines TRBV7-3 with TRBJ2-2; 9 nucleotides line up with TRBD1. V dropped 5 bases and J dropped 1; count of bases not matched to a gene: 2. Germline CDR1 and CDR2: SGHTA and FQGTGA. The CDR3 contains 15 residues.

At least ten counts were recorded for this clone. The rearrangement joins TRBV4-1 to TRBJ1-1; D is perhaps TRBD1 (5 bases). V lost 5 bases and J lost 4, with 20 bases in between. Germline CDR1 MGHRA, CDR2 YSYEKL. The CDR3 extends over 16 amino acids. CDR3 amino acids: CASSSLGRGRSTEAFF. The CDR3 DNA reads TGCGCCAGCAGCTCCCTCGGGAGGGGTCGGAGCACTGAAGCTTTCTTT.

Comments on this clone: Since a much larger clone is just one base distant, this may be a read error. The chain is built from TRBV5-1 and TRBJ1-3; D is undetermined. Trimming pared 2 bases from V and 0 bases from J, leaving 12 bases between. This CDR3 contains 16 residues. Germline CDR1 and CDR2: SGHRS and YFSETQ. The CDR3 DNA follows: TGCGCCAGCAGCTTAGGCCAGCTATTCTCTGGAAACACCATATATTTT. Protein product: CASSLGQLFSGNTIYF.

This clone has only a few counts. The chain combines TRBV5-1 with TRBJ2-5, with 7 bases identical to TRBD1. The CDR3 has 15 amino acids. From germline, CDR1 is SGHRS and CDR2 YFSETQ. V was pared by 4 bases and J by 1 base, with 7 bases of the junction left unmatched. CDR3 protein: CASSPDRVGQETQYF. The CDR3 nucleotides are TGCGCCAGCAGCCCCGACAGGGTGGGCCAAGAGACCCAGTACTTC.

The rearrangement joins TRBV29-1 to TRBJ2-3; D might be TRBD2 (5 bases). The CDR3 consists of 14 residues. Germline-derived CDR1 and CDR2 are SQVTM and ANQGSEA. The V gene lost 5 bases and the J gene lost 1 base, with 13 bases spanning the gap. The CDR3 DNA follows: TGCAGCGTTCCCGGCGGGCCACGCACAGATACGCAGTATTTT. Its translation is CSVPGGPRTDTQYF.

The sample holds many counts of this clone. The chain has TRBV4-1 and TRBJ1-1; 7 bases are shared with TRBD1. The CDR3 has 12 amino acids. Germline CDR1 and CDR2: MGHRA and YSYEKL. The J segment lost 6 bases and the V segment lost 10 bases, leaving 8 bases of the junction unmatched. The CDR3 DNA sequence: TGCGCCACACGACAGGGAGGGTCTGAAGCTTTCTTT. The encoded protein is CATRQGGSEAFF.

This clone has only a few counts. The J gene is TRBJ2-7, the V gene TRBV6-1; D remains unclear. This CDR3 has 15 residues. The germline CDR1 and CDR2 sequences are MNHNS and SASEGT. Trimming removed 2 bases at V and 2 bases at J, with 13 bases between. The CDR3 region has the DNA TGTGCCAGCAGTGAACGGCGACGAGTTCCCTACGAGCAGTACTTC. Its translation is CASSERRRVPYEQYF.

This clone was picked up a small number of times. The chain couples TRBV6-5 to TRBJ1-2; D might be TRBD1 (5 bases). Germline-derived CDR1 and CDR2 are MNHEY and SVGAGI. The CDR3 totals 15 residues. Trimming stripped 2 bases from V and 4 bases from J, with 14 bases between. CDR3 sequence (DNA): TGTGCCAGCAGTTACCCTAGGGGTGAAAGCTATGGCTACACCTTC. Encoded protein: CASSYPRGESYGYTF.